The sequence of this T cell receptor beta chain was determined in a study of cytomegalovirus exposure and HLA in healthy donors. Overall study context: An earlier analysis found 117 million unique TCR beta sequences from about 190 million T cells.

Vbeta (60) and Jbeta (13) primers were used in the PCR. The table came from immunoSEQ multiplex PCR; TCRdb's copy has only in-frame clones and leaves some out. Among 180,000 or so clones listed, roughly 77% were seen once. Germline values: CDR1 SGHTA, CDR2 FQGNSA. Trimming removed 9 bases from V and 11 bases from J, with 10 bases in between. This CDR3 region has 9 residues. This clone was counted a few times. Input material: PBMCs. This chain joins TRBV7-2 and TRBJ1-1; D call uncertain. The sequence derives from a young woman in good health and CMV-seronegative. The CDR3 spells CASLEGAFF. CDR3 DNA sequence: TGTGCCAGTCTTGAGGGCGCTTTCTTT.